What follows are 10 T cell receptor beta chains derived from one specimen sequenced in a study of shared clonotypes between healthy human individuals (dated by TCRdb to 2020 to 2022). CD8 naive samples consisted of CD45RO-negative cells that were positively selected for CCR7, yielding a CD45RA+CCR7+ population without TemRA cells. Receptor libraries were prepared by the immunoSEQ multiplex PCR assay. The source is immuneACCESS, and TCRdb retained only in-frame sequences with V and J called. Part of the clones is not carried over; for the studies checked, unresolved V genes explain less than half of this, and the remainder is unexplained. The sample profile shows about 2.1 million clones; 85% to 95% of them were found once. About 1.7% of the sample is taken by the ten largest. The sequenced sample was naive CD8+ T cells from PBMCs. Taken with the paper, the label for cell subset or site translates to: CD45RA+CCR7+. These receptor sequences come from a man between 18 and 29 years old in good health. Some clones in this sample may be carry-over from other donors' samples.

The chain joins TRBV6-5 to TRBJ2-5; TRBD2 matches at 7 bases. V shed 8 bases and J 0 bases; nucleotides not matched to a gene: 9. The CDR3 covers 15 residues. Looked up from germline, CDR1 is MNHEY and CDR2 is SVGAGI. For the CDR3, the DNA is TGTGCCAGCTGGGGTCTGGGGGGGGACCAAGAGACCCAGTACTTC. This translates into CASWGLGGDQETQYF.

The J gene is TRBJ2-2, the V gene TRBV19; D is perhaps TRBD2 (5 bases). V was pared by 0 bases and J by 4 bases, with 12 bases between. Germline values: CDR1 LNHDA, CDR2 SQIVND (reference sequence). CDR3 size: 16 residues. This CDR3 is CASSIDASNPTGELFF. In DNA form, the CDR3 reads TGTGCCAGTAGTATAGACGCTAGCAACCCCACCGGGGAGCTGTTTTTT. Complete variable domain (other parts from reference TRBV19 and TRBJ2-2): DGGITQSPKYLFRKEGQNVTLSCEQNLNHDAMYWYRQDPGQGLRLIYYSQIVNDFQKGDIAEGYSVSREKKESFPLTVTSAQKNPTAFYLCASSIDASNPTGELFFGEGSRLTVL.

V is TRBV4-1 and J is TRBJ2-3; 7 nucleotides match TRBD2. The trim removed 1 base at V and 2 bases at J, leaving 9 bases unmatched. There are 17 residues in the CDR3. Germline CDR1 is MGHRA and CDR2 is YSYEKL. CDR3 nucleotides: TGCGCCAGCAGCCAAGCTAACGGGAGGCTAAACACAGATACGCAGTATTTT. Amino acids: CASSQANGRLNTDTQYF.

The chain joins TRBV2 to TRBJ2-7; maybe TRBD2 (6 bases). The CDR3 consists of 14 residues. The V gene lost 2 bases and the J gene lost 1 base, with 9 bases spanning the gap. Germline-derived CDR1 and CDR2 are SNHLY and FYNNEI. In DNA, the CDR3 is TGTGCCAGCAGTGAATGGGGGGAGTCCTACGAGCAGTACTTC. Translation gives CASSEWGESYEQYF.

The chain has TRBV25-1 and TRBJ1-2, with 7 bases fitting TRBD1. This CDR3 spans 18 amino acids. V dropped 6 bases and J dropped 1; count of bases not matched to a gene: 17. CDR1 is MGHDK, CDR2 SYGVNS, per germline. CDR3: CASRAGGTAQTNNYGYTF. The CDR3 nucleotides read TGTGCCAGCAGGGCCGGAGGGACAGCACAGACTAATAACTATGGCTACACCTTC.

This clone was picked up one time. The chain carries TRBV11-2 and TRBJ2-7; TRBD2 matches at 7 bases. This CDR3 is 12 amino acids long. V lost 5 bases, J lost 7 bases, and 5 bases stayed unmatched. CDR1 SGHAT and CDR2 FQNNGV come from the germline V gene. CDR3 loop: CASSPLAGEQYF. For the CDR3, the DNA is TGTGCCAGCAGCCCGTTAGCGGGTGAGCAGTACTTC.

CDR3 region: CASSLSSVTGWPTGELFF. For the CDR3, the DNA is TGTGCCAGCAGCTTATCCTCGGTGACAGGTTGGCCAACCGGGGAGCTGTTTTTT. The chain is built from TRBV7-3 and TRBJ2-2; D perhaps matches TRBD1 (6 bases). The germline V gene encodes CDR1 SGHTA and CDR2 FQGTGA. There are 18 residues in the CDR3. Trimming removed 2 bases from V and 5 bases from J, with 21 bases in between.

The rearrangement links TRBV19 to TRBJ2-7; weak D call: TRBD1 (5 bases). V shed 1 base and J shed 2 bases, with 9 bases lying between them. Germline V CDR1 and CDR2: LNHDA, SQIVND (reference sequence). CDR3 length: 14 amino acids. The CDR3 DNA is TGTGCCAGTAGTATAGCCGACAGCACCTACGAGCAGTACTTC. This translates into CASSIADSTYEQYF.

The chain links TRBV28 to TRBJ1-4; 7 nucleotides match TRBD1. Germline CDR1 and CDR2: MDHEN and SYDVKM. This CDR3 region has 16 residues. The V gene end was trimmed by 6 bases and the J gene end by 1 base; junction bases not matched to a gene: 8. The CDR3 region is CASSEVHRGTNEKLFF. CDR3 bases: TGTGCCAGCAGCGAAGTCCACAGGGGAACTAATGAAAAACTGTTTTTT.

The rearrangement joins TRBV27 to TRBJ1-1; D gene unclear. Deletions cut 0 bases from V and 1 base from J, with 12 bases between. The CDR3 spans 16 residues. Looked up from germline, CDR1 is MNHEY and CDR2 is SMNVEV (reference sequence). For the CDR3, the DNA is TGTGCCAGCAGTTTATCCCCGGGGAGCGCGAACACTGAAGCTTTCTTT. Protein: CASSLSPGSANTEAFF.